This entry describes one TCR beta chain. There are many counts of this clonotype. It lacks a known antigen. No much larger clonotype is one base removed from it; base qualities were not supplied. Receptor libraries were prepared by PCR. TCRdb records Illumina HiSeq 2500 as the sequencer. Molecular barcoding was employed in the preparation of TCR libraries, with unique molecular identifiers being used to normalize TCRbeta repertoire quantification. TCRdb passed the public sequencing reads through fastp at Q25 and MiXCR, retaining productive beta sequences. Each entry is one CDR3 protein sequence, shown with its most common DNA and genes. This sample comprises around 22,000 distinct CDR3 sequences, roughly a tenth of them detected only once. 23% of the sample is taken by the ten largest. The data are from a study of T-cell reconstitution after alpha-beta-depleted transplantation in children listed by TCRdb under 2016. Study-wide context: Using TCR repertoire profiling, the study followed T-cell immune reconstitution in a quantitative way in children after TCRalphabeta/CD19-depleted allogeneic hematopoietic cell transplantation.

CDR1 and CDR2 are read off the germline V gene (reference sequence) as SGHAT and FQDESV. Counted from cysteine to phenylalanine, this CDR3 has 18 amino acids. The retained sequence is limited to the CDR3, 54 bases, with the frame set at the first base. V trim: 5 bases; J trim: 5 bases; unmatched bases: 14. The sample here was PBMCs from the stem cell graft donor, taken from the stem cell graft. The sequence is built from TRBV11-1 and TRBJ2-3, with 12 central nucleotides matching TRBD2. The sequence was obtained from a human donor who donated a stem cell graft to a child with chronic granulomatous disease. In nucleotide form, the sequence is TGTGCCAGCAGCGATCCAGAACTAGCGGGAGGAACGAAAGATACGCAGTATTTT. Translation gives CASSDPELAGGTKDTQYF. Joined to the reference TRBV11-1 and TRBJ2-3 proteins, this CDR3 gives the full variable domain: EAEVAQSPRYKITEKSQAVAFWCDPISGHATLYWYRQILGQGPELLVQFQDESVVDDSQLPKDRFSAERLKGVDSTLKIQPAELGDSAMYLCASSDPELAGGTKDTQYFGPGTRLTVL.